Below, 20 T cell receptor beta chains from the same sample are listed, as sequenced in a study of T cell changes during pregnancy in multiple sclerosis. Sequenced by immunoSEQ multiplex PCR; TCRdb stores in-frame clones only, minus some. The repertoire holds approximately 21,000 clones, about 85% seen once, with 15% to 19% in the top ten. The source was CD8+ T cells from peripheral blood mononuclear cells, collected in the first trimester of pregnancy. The receptors stem from a female donor in good health, enrolled as a control in a pregnancy study.

By proportion, this clone is medium-sized. DNA for the CDR3: TGTGCCATCAGAAAGACAGGGGACGTCGACGAGCAGTACTTC. Translating gives CAIRKTGDVDEQYF. V usage is TRBV10-3 and J usage is TRBJ2-7; 8 bases line up with TRBD1. In germline, CDR1 is ENHRY, CDR2 SYGVKD. The V segment lost 6 bases and the J segment 5 bases; nucleotides outside the gene matches: 9. CDR3 size: 14 residues.

J is TRBJ1-1 and V is TRBV19; D remains unclear. Trimming pared 8 bases from V and 0 bases from J, leaving 16 bases between. CDR1 is LNHDA and CDR2 is SQIVND in the germline V gene (reference sequence). The CDR3 is made up of 15 amino acids. The CDR3 DNA reads TGTGCCAGTCGTAAGTGGACGGAGGTGAACACTGAAGCTTTCTTT. Amino acid sequence: CASRKWTEVNTEAFF.

Only one count was recorded for this clone. The chain links TRBV19 to TRBJ1-1, with TRBD1 as a possible D gene (5 bases). Germline lookup yields CDR1 LNHDA and CDR2 SQIVND (reference sequence). Trimming left V 5 bases short and J 2 bases short, with 12 bases between. The CDR3 runs to 14 residues. DNA for the CDR3: TGTGCCAGTAGTCGCCGCAGGGAAAACACTGAAGCTTTCTTT. Its translation is CASSRRRENTEAFF.

The V and J genes are TRBV12-1 and TRBJ2-7; the D segment call TRBD2 is taken from the table without a DNA check. TRBV12-1 is flagged as a pseudogene. The CDR3 is 11 residues long. The CDR3 region is CASSFSRGQYF. As DNA, the CDR3 is TGTGCCAGCAGCTTTTCGCGGGGGCAGTACTTC.

The CDR3 here is CASSDRTGGYNEQFF. Written as DNA, the CDR3 is TGTGCCAGCAGTGACAGGACAGGGGGCTACAATGAGCAGTTCTTC. The chain recombines TRBV25-1 with TRBJ2-1, with 10 bases lining up with TRBD1. J gave up 3 bases and V 3 bases, and 2 bases lay outside the gene matches. Germline CDR1 and CDR2: MGHDK and SYGVNS. This CDR3 has 15 residues.

This clone was seen a single time. The V call is TRBV4-2, the J call TRBJ2-1; TRBD2 might be the D (5 bases). V was cut by 0 bases and J by 4 bases, with 16 bases left in between. The V gene's germline CDR1 is LGHNA and CDR2 YNFKEQ. The CDR3 is 17 amino acids. The CDR3 protein is CASSQDPGLAEYNEQFF. The CDR3 DNA reads TGTGCCAGCAGCCAAGATCCCGGACTCGCGGAATACAATGAGCAGTTCTTC.

The chain carries TRBV6-1 and TRBJ2-3, with TRBD2 matching 9 bases. V trimming: 4 bases; J trimming: 4 bases; junction bases outside the gene matches: 6. The germline gives CDR1 MNHNS, CDR2 SASEGT. The CDR3 runs to 15 residues. As DNA, the CDR3 is TGTGCCAGCAGTGGAATTAGCGGGGGAGCAGATACGCAGTATTTT. This codes for CASSGISGGADTQYF.

This rearrangement joins TRBV11-1 to TRBJ2-3; D ambiguous. The CDR3 is 15 amino acids. V dropped 1 base and J dropped 5 bases, with 13 bases sitting between them. Germline CDR1 reads SGHAT; CDR2 reads FQDESV (reference sequence). The CDR3 region has the DNA TGTGCCAGCAGCTTAGTTAGGCGATCGGGAGATACGCAGTATTTT. Protein: CASSLVRRSGDTQYF.

The genes are TRBV29-1 and TRBJ1-1; TRBD1 matches 7 bases. Germline V lookup: CDR1 SQVTM, CDR2 ANQGSEA. The CDR3 covers 14 residues. After removal of 4 bases from V and 5 bases from J, the junction contained 10 bases not matched to a gene. CDR3 DNA sequence: TGCAGCGTTGGTCATACACAGGGGTTGACTGAAGCTTTCTTT. Its protein product is CSVGHTQGLTEAFF.

This clone appeared a single time. This chain links TRBV10-2 with TRBJ2-3; the match to TRBD1 covers 9 bases. CDR1 WSHSY and CDR2 SAAADI come from the germline V gene. The trim removed 6 bases at V and 2 bases at J, leaving 9 bases unmatched. The CDR3 runs 16 residues. The CDR3 protein is CASSRDRVLPTDTQYF. The CDR3 DNA follows: TGCGCCAGCAGCAGGGACAGGGTTTTACCCACAGATACGCAGTATTTT.

The CDR3 region is CASSPTQVNTEAFF. CDR3 nucleotide sequence: TGCGCCAGCAGCCCGACACAGGTGAACACTGAAGCTTTCTTT. The V and J genes are TRBV5-1 and TRBJ1-1; D is perhaps TRBD1 (5 bases). The V gene's germline CDR1 is SGHRS and CDR2 YFSETQ. The CDR3 loop spans 14 amino acids. Deletions cut 4 bases from V and 0 bases from J, with 10 bases between.

The chain employs TRBV11-1 and TRBJ2-2; 11 bases map to TRBD2. CDR3 size: 17 residues. Germline values: CDR1 SGHAT, CDR2 FQDESV (reference sequence). The ends lost 5 bases at V and 2 bases at J; junction bases unmatched: 7. CDR3 sequence: CASSNLGLAENTGELFF. The CDR3 nucleotides read TGTGCCAGCAGCAACTTGGGACTAGCGGAAAACACCGGGGAGCTGTTTTTT.

DNA for the CDR3: TGTGCCACCCCGGTCCTGGCAGCGGACCTCACAGATACGCAGTATTTT. Encoded protein: CATPVLAADLTDTQYF. V usage is TRBV2 and J usage is TRBJ2-3, with D possibly matching TRBD2 (5 bases). Germline V CDR1 and CDR2: SNHLY, FYNNEI. Trimming removed 10 bases from V and 2 bases from J, with 22 bases in between. The CDR3 consists of 16 residues.

A single count supports this clone. The chain carries TRBV5-4 and TRBJ2-7; 8 bases align to TRBD1. Trimming at V came to 3 bases and at J to 7 bases, leaving 9 bases not matched to a gene. The CDR3 spans 14 residues. The germline V gene has CDR1 SGHNT and CDR2 YYREEE (reference sequence). The CDR3 is CASSYEDRAYEQYF. DNA for the CDR3: TGTGCCAGCAGCTATGAGGACAGGGCGTATGAGCAGTACTTC.

V gene TRBV6-4 combines with J gene TRBJ2-7; 11 nucleotides line up with TRBD2. The junction had 7 bases not matched to a gene; V was cut back by 3 bases and J by 6 bases. The CDR3 length is 15 residues. The germline CDR1 and CDR2 sequences are MRHNA and SNTAGT. CDR3 region: CASSELAGDLSEQYF. CDR3 DNA sequence: TGTGCCAGCAGTGAACTAGCGGGAGATCTCTCCGAGCAGTACTTC.

The chain couples TRBV5-3 to TRBJ1-1; 7 bases line up with TRBD1. Being an ORF, TRBV5-3 has a function that is uncertain. V shed 2 bases, J shed 3 bases, and the junction held 4 bases outside the gene matches. The CDR3 covers 14 residues. The CDR3 is CARSFTGDYTEAFF. The CDR3, as DNA: TGTGCCAGAAGCTTTACAGGGGACTACACTGAAGCTTTCTTT.

The rearrangement joins TRBV10-3 to TRBJ1-2; D perhaps matches TRBD1 (6 bases). The V and J ends lost 5 bases and 3 bases respectively, with 16 bases between them. In germline, CDR1 is ENHRY, CDR2 SYGVKD. The CDR3 contains 15 residues. In nucleotides, the CDR3 is TGTGCCATCAGTCGAGGGGGGGATCGTGACTATGGCTACACCTTC. Amino acid sequence: CAISRGGDRDYGYTF.

V gene TRBV6-6 combines with J gene TRBJ1-4; D unresolved. Germline assignment: CDR1 MNHNY and CDR2 SVGAGI (reference sequence). The CDR3 totals 13 residues. V lost 8 bases, J lost 8 bases, and 15 bases lay in between. The CDR3 DNA reads TGTGCCAGCGTTAGGAGCATGAGGGAAAAACTGTTTTTT. Amino acid sequence: CASVRSMREKLFF.

The rearrangement uses TRBV6-1 and TRBJ1-2; D is uncertain. CDR1 and CDR2 (germline): MNHNS, SASEGT. CDR3 length: 14 residues. V gave up 2 bases and J gave up 1 base, with 8 bases separating them. The CDR3 DNA reads TGTGCCAGCAGTGAATCTAATTATAACTATGGCTACACCTTC. It specifies CASSESNYNYGYTF.

The rearrangement links TRBV30 to TRBJ2-5; 7 nucleotides match TRBD2. The CDR3 is made up of 14 amino acids. CDR1 is GTSNPN, CDR2 SVGIG, per germline (reference sequence). V lost 5 bases and J lost 2; bases outside the gene matches: 8. As DNA, the CDR3 is TGTGCCTGGGGCCTAGGAGCGGGGCAAGAGACCCAGTACTTC. It codes for CAWGLGAGQETQYF.